This T cell receptor (beta chain) was sequenced during a study of shared clonotypes between healthy human individuals. Broader study findings: Clonotype sharing among donors, it was expected, would be affected by sequencing depth.

Profiling relied on immunoSEQ multiplex PCR, and the TCRdb table lists in-frame clones only, not all of them. The sample consists of roughly 1 million clones, around 74% of them appearing once. Regarding this clone: Its target is not known.

Germline CDR1 and CDR2: SGDLS and YYNGEE. Trimming removed 4 bases from V and 0 bases from J, with 14 bases in between. CDR3 size: 16 residues. The chain carries TRBV9 and TRBJ2-1; no clear D gene. Sequencing was performed on memory CD4+ T cells sorted from blood. The subset denotes: CD45RA-negative fraction. The clonotype originates from a man aged 18-30 years in good health. CDR3 loop: CASSRYVPSSYNEQFF. Here the CDR3 DNA reads TGTGCCAGCAGCCGTTACGTACCGAGCTCCTACAATGAGCAGTTCTTC.